Following are 16 T cell receptor beta chains from one sample sequenced in a study of CD8 T cells in ankylosing spondylitis. Using its own MiXCR run on the 5' RACE reads, TCRdb lists one record per CDR3 protein. The repertoire includes roughly 130,000 distinct CDR3 sequences, 6% to 8.5% of them detected once, and approximately 12% sits in the top ten. Sequencing input: blood, either unsorted or a sorted T cell fraction (not recorded which). The origin of the receptors is a male donor with ankylosing spondylitis or in good health (not recorded which).

In this sample, this clonotype turned up many times. The chain employs TRBV5-1 and TRBJ2-2, with 10 bases lining up with TRBD2. CDR3 length equals 19 residues. The V gene's germline CDR1 is SGHRS and CDR2 YFSETQ. V was pared by 1 base and J by 2 bases, with 11 bases of the junction left unmatched. As DNA, the CDR3 is TGCGCCAGCAGCTTGTTGTCGGTAGCGGGGGGCCTCAACACCGGGGAGCTGTTTTTT. It codes for CASSLLSVAGGLNTGELFF.

This clonotype came up many times. V is TRBV2 and J is TRBJ2-7, with a weak D call TRBD1 (5 bases). This CDR3 is built from 15 residues. The germline gives CDR1 SNHLY, CDR2 FYNNEI. V gave up 4 bases and J gave up 1 base, with 14 bases separating them. Here the CDR3 reads CASSATGLRSYEQYF. The CDR3 DNA is TGTGCCAGCAGTGCAACAGGTCTGCGATCCTACGAGCAGTACTTC. Full variable domain (rest looked up from reference TRBV2 and TRBJ2-7): EPEVTQTPSHQVTQMGQEVILRCVPISNHLYFYWYRQILGQKVEFLVSFYNNEISEKSEIFDDQFSVERPDGSNFTLKIRSTKLEDSAMYFCASSATGLRSYEQYFGPGTRLTVT.

This clonotype was observed many times. This chain uses TRBV18 with TRBJ1-4; the D is unclear. Germline lookup yields CDR1 KGHSH and CDR2 LQKENI. This CDR3 has 16 residues. V shed 6 bases and J shed 2 bases, with 16 bases lying between them. CDR3 nucleotides: TGTGCCAGCTCGCCGGAGCTCGAGAGGACTAATGAAAAACTGTTTTTT. Translated: CASSPELERTNEKLFF.

This clonotype occurred many times. The rearrangement joins TRBV5-1 to TRBJ1-2; 9 nucleotides align to TRBD1. This CDR3 is 15 amino acids long. Germline V CDR1 and CDR2: SGHRS, YFSETQ. Unmatched junction bases numbered 10, after V lost 4 bases and J lost 6 bases. CDR3 in DNA: TGCGCCAGCAGCCCGGACAGGGGTATAGAGGATGGCTACACCTTC. Its protein is CASSPDRGIEDGYTF. The variable domain in full, completed from reference TRBV5-1 and TRBJ1-2, reads KAGVTQTPRYLIKTRGQQVTLSCSPISGHRSVSWYQQTPGQGLQFLFEYFSETQRNKGNFPGRFSGRQFSNSRSEMNVSTLELGDSALYLCASSPDRGIEDGYTFGSGTRLTVV.

Concerning this clonotype itself: It may be a read error: a sequence one base away is much more abundant. The gene calls are TRBV5-1 and TRBJ2-1, with no clear D. Germline CDR1 is SGHRS and CDR2 is YFSETQ. The CDR3 runs to 13 residues. The CDR3 coding sequence is TGCGCCAGCAGCTTGGGCCAACGGAATGAGCCGTTCTTC. Translating it yields CASSLGQRNEPFF.

This clonotype was counted a few times. This chain connects TRBV7-8 to TRBJ2-7, with D possibly called TRBD1 or TRBD2 (5 bases each). The CDR3 covers 14 residues. The V end lost 0 bases, the J end lost 2 bases, and 8 bases lay between the germline ends. Germline-derived CDR1 and CDR2 are SGHVS and FQNEAQ. The CDR3 protein is CASSLAGETYEQYF. CDR3 DNA: TGTGCCAGCAGCTTAGCGGGGGAAACCTACGAGCAGTACTTC.

In this sample, this clonotype turned up many times. V and J are TRBV19 and TRBJ1-2, with 7 bases matching TRBD1. The CDR3 length is 16 residues. In germline, CDR1 is LNHDA, CDR2 SQIVND (reference sequence). After removal of 7 bases from V and 0 bases from J, the junction contained 11 bases not matched to a gene. The CDR3 spells CASTKGTAKANYGYTF. The DNA of the CDR3 is TGTGCCAGTACCAAAGGGACAGCGAAAGCTAACTATGGCTACACCTTC.

This clonotype appeared many times. This chain connects TRBV5-1 to TRBJ2-7; no clear D. Germline V gene sequence: CDR1 SGHRS, CDR2 YFSETQ. This CDR3 comprises 14 residues. Trimming pared 4 bases from V and 6 bases from J, leaving 17 bases between. The CDR3 loop is CASSASTEASEQYF. The CDR3 DNA reads TGCGCCAGCAGCGCCTCTACAGAGGCGAGCGAGCAGTACTTC.

This clonotype was found many times. V and J are TRBV20-1 and TRBJ1-1; unclear D gene. CDR1 DFQATT and CDR2 SNEGSKA come from the germline V gene (reference sequence). V was trimmed by 6 bases and J by 12 bases, leaving 14 bases between them. The CDR3 spans 10 residues. The CDR3 region is CSATTRETFF. CDR3 DNA: TGCAGTGCGACGACACGAGAAACTTTCTTT.

This clonotype qualifies as medium-sized. The J gene is TRBJ1-5, the V gene TRBV9; possibly TRBD1 for D (5 bases). Germline V gene data show CDR1 as SGDLS and CDR2 as YYNGEE. Trimming left V 3 bases short and J 5 bases short, with 9 bases between. This CDR3 is 13 amino acids long. In DNA, the CDR3 is TGTGCCAGCAGCGCCTGGGGGGATCAGCCCCAGCATTTT. The encoded protein is CASSAWGDQPQHF.

This clonotype was found many times. This chain joins TRBV19 and TRBJ2-4; D might be TRBD2 (5 bases). Germline loops: CDR1 LNHDA, CDR2 SQIVND (reference sequence). The CDR3 is made up of 12 amino acids. Trimming removed 1 base from V and 7 bases from J, with 5 bases in between. The CDR3 DNA is TGTGCCAGTAGTATAGGGACTAACATTCAGTACTTC. It translates to CASSIGTNIQYF. The variable domain in full, with the rest retrieved from reference TRBV19 and TRBJ2-4, is DGGITQSPKYLFRKEGQNVTLSCEQNLNHDAMYWYRQDPGQGLRLIYYSQIVNDFQKGDIAEGYSVSREKKESFPLTVTSAQKNPTAFYLCASSIGTNIQYFGAGTRLSVL.

The sample holds many counts of this clonotype. The J gene is TRBJ2-1, the V gene TRBV9; TRBD1 might be the D (6 bases). Germline CDR1 and CDR2: SGDLS and YYNGEE. This CDR3 comprises 16 residues. V was pared by 4 bases and J by 0 bases, with 14 bases between. The CDR3 protein is CASSPQGMSSYNEQFF. CDR3 in DNA: TGTGCCAGCAGCCCCCAGGGGATGAGCTCCTACAATGAGCAGTTCTTC.

The table lists this clonotype with many counts. CDR3 sequence reads: CSARAPQGASYNEQFF. The CDR3 nucleotides read TGCAGTGCTAGAGCCCCCCAGGGGGCCTCCTACAATGAGCAGTTCTTC. V is TRBV20-1 and J is TRBJ2-1; 8 nucleotides agree with TRBD1. Losses at the gene ends were 1 base for V and 0 bases for J; bases not matched to a gene: 5. This CDR3 is 16 amino acids long. The germline CDR1 and CDR2 sequences are DFQATT and SNEGSKA (reference sequence).

Ten or more counts support this clonotype. The chain combines TRBV7-2 with TRBJ2-3; 10 bases are a match to TRBD2. Germline assignment: CDR1 SGHTA and CDR2 FQGNSA. This CDR3 spans 18 amino acids. Trimming at V came to 3 bases and at J to 2 bases, leaving 11 bases not matched to a gene. The CDR3 protein is CASSLRASGGLITDTQYF. The DNA for the CDR3 is TGTGCCAGCAGCTTGAGGGCTAGCGGGGGCCTTATCACAGATACGCAGTATTTT.

The table lists this clonotype with many counts. The V call is TRBV9, the J call TRBJ1-2; no clear D gene. The V end lost 4 bases, the J end lost 7 bases, and 14 bases lay between the germline ends. The length of the CDR3 is 13 residues. The germline V gene has CDR1 SGDLS and CDR2 YYNGEE. The CDR3 region has the DNA TGTGCCAGCAGCCCCCGGCCCCATGGTGGCTACACCTTC. Encoded protein: CASSPRPHGGYTF.

In this sample, this clonotype turned up many times. The V call is TRBV7-9, the J call TRBJ2-5; TRBD1 is a possible D gene (5 bases). The CDR3 contains 14 residues. V dropped 5 bases and J dropped 0 bases, with 10 bases sitting between them. Germline CDR1 is SEHNR and CDR2 is FQNEAQ (reference sequence). CDR3 coding DNA: TGTGCCAGCAGCGACAGTTGGTACCAAGAGACCCAGTACTTC. Amino acids: CASSDSWYQETQYF.